A single sample is the source of the 31 T cell receptor beta chains below, sequenced in a study of human T cells and chemical hapten exposure. Time point given: patch test 3, about 24 weeks after DPC sensitization. The treatment denotes: therapeutic diphenylcyclopropenone sensitization with weekly scalp DPC. Each CDR3 protein is one row after TCRdb ran MiXCR on the RACE reads. This sample has 95,000 to 150,000 distinct CDR3 sequences, with roughly 12% found just once. The sequences come from whole blood, collected in connection with sensitization to the hapten diphenylcyclopropenone (DPC). These receptor sequences come from a woman aged 50 to 65 with alopecia areata. Some clones in this sample may be carry-over from other donors' samples.

This clonotype was observed a handful of times. CDR3 sequence (DNA): TGTGCCAGCGAGACAGGTTCCTACGAGCAGTACTTC. This sequence encodes CASETGSYEQYF. The chain is built from TRBV28 and TRBJ2-7, with a weak D call TRBD1 (6 bases). The ends were cut back, 8 bases at V and 1 base at J, with 9 bases in the middle. This CDR3 is built from 12 residues. CDR1 MDHEN and CDR2 SYDVKM come from the germline V gene.

This clonotype appeared a few times. This chain uses TRBV6-1 with TRBJ2-3, with D uncertain. The germline V and J ends were trimmed by 10 bases and 5 bases, with 13 bases remaining between them. Germline V lookup: CDR1 MNHNS, CDR2 SASEGT. The CDR3 has 12 residues. The CDR3 DNA sequence: TGTGCCATCTCGACCCGAAGAGATACGCAGTATTTT. Its translation is CAISTRRDTQYF.

The chain employs TRBV3-1 and TRBJ2-3; D is undetermined. Trimming pared 4 bases from V and 2 bases from J, leaving 7 bases between. Per the germline V gene, CDR1 is LGHDT and CDR2 is YNNKEL (reference sequence). The CDR3 is made up of 13 amino acids. The CDR3 sequence is CASSPDFTDTQYF. The CDR3 DNA follows: TGTGCCAGCAGCCCCGATTTCACAGATACGCAGTATTTT.

This clonotype was detected only a few times. The J gene is TRBJ2-6, the V gene TRBV5-6, with no clear D. This CDR3 is 17 amino acids long. Trimming pared 1 base from V and 0 bases from J, leaving 11 bases between. Germline loops: CDR1 SGHDT, CDR2 YYEEEE. CDR3 amino acids: CASSLPQIISGANVLTF. The CDR3 coding sequence is TGTGCCAGCAGCTTGCCCCAGATTATCTCTGGGGCCAACGTCCTGACTTTC.

This clonotype was counted many times. The chain uses TRBV20-1 and TRBJ2-7, with TRBD1 matching 10 bases. Losses at the gene ends were 2 bases for V and 3 bases for J; bases not matched to a gene: 4. Germline assignment: CDR1 DFQATT and CDR2 SNEGSKA (reference sequence). The CDR3 has 14 residues. The CDR3 region has the DNA TGCAGTGCTAGACCCCGGGACAGGGGCTACGAGCAGTACTTC. Amino acid sequence: CSARPRDRGYEQYF.

This clonotype was seen more than once but under ten times. The genes are TRBV6-5 and TRBJ1-1; 7 bases map to TRBD1. Unmatched junction bases numbered 8, after V lost 6 bases and J lost 4 bases. CDR1 MNHEY and CDR2 SVGAGI come from the germline V gene. The CDR3 totals 14 residues. CDR3 sequence reads: CASRGTGVSTEAFF. CDR3 DNA sequence: TGTGCCAGCAGGGGAACAGGGGTGAGCACTGAAGCTTTCTTT.

The gene calls are TRBV27 and TRBJ1-2; 7 bases agree with TRBD1. The CDR3 runs to 14 residues. Per the germline V gene, CDR1 is MNHEY and CDR2 is SMNVEV (reference sequence). J lost 7 bases, V lost 3 bases, and 8 bases had no gene match. This chain's CDR3 is CASSFNRGTSGYTF. Written as DNA, the CDR3 is TGTGCCAGCAGTTTTAACAGGGGAACGAGTGGCTACACCTTC.

This clonotype was counted at least ten times. The chain is built from TRBV10-3 and TRBJ2-3; the D gene is possibly TRBD1 (5 bases). Germline CDR1 reads ENHRY; CDR2 reads SYGVKD. The CDR3 runs to 16 residues. V dropped 4 bases and J dropped 4 bases, with 18 bases sitting between them. CDR3: CAISGLREKGADTQYF. The CDR3 DNA sequence: TGTGCCATCAGTGGTCTCAGGGAAAAAGGCGCAGATACGCAGTATTTT.

This clonotype was found many times. The chain links TRBV3-1 to TRBJ2-7; TRBD2 is a possible D gene (6 bases). Between the trimmed V and J ends, which lost 2 bases and 0 bases, there was a span of 8 bases. The V gene's germline CDR1 is LGHDT and CDR2 YNNKEL (reference sequence). The CDR3 length is 14 residues. CDR3 region: CASSQRGYSYEQYF. The CDR3 nucleotides are TGTGCCAGCAGCCAACGGGGGTACTCCTACGAGCAGTACTTC.

CDR3: CASSPPLRGDTGELFF. The CDR3 region has the DNA TGTGCCAGCAGCCCTCCCTTAAGGGGGGACACCGGGGAGCTGTTTTTT. J is TRBJ2-2 and V is TRBV11-2, with D perhaps matching TRBD1 or TRBD2 (6 bases each). Germline CDR1 reads SGHAT; CDR2 reads FQNNGV. This CDR3 has 16 residues. V was trimmed by 5 bases and J by 3 bases, leaving 16 bases between them. The whole variable domain, remainder taken from reference TRBV11-2 and TRBJ2-2, is EAGVAQSPRYKIIEKRQSVAFWCNPISGHATLYWYQQILGQGPKLLIQFQNNGVVDDSQLPKDRFSAERLKGVDSTLKIQPAKLEDSAVYLCASSPPLRGDTGELFFGEGSRLTVL.

This clonotype was counted at least ten times. The genes are TRBV3-1 and TRBJ1-2; D is uncertain. Germline-derived CDR1 and CDR2 are LGHDT and YNNKEL (reference sequence). There are 14 residues in the CDR3. V was clipped by 3 bases and J by 3 bases, with 11 bases between them. The DNA of the CDR3 is TGTGCCAGCAGCCATGGAGGTAGGCACTATGGCTACACCTTC. Residues: CASSHGGRHYGYTF.

This clonotype came up a few times. J is TRBJ2-4 and V is TRBV28, with D possibly matching TRBD2 (6 bases). Germline-derived CDR1 and CDR2 are MDHEN and SYDVKM. There are 11 residues in the CDR3. V dropped 9 bases and J dropped 6 bases, with 9 bases sitting between them. This CDR3 is CASFGGNIQYF. Written as DNA, the CDR3 is TGTGCCAGTTTCGGGGGAAACATTCAGTACTTC.

This clonotype has more than one count but fewer than ten. The chain uses TRBV7-2 and TRBJ2-1; D is undetermined. CDR3 length: 14 residues. The ends were cut back, 5 bases at V and 0 bases at J, with 8 bases in the middle. Germline values: CDR1 SGHTA, CDR2 FQGNSA. The CDR3 sequence is CASSHSSSYNEQFF. CDR3 coding DNA: TGTGCCAGCAGCCACTCGAGCTCCTACAATGAGCAGTTCTTC.

V is TRBV4-2 and J is TRBJ1-6, with a possible D match to TRBD1 (5 bases). The CDR3 totals 19 residues. Deletions cut 1 base from V and 0 bases from J, with 16 bases between. Germline V gives CDR1 LGHNA, CDR2 YNFKEQ. For the CDR3, the DNA is TGTGCCAGCAGCCAAGGGGACGTGGACCTGAGCTCCTATAATTCACCCCTCCACTTT. Translation: CASSQGDVDLSSYNSPLHF.

This clonotype was seen more than once but under ten times. The chain carries TRBV5-8 and TRBJ2-1, with 10 nucleotides matching TRBD1. The CDR3 consists of 14 residues. Germline CDR1 is SGHTS and CDR2 is YDEGEE. The V segment lost 0 bases and the J segment 9 bases; nucleotides outside the gene matches: 3. CDR3 amino acids: CASSLGTGGVEQFF. CDR3 coding DNA: TGTGCCAGCAGCTTGGGGACAGGGGGGGTTGAGCAGTTCTTC.

This clonotype was seen at least ten times. The rearrangement joins TRBV27 to TRBJ1-5, with D uncertain. Trimming removed 5 bases at V and 5 bases at J, with 13 bases between. Germline V CDR1 and CDR2: MNHEY, SMNVEV (reference sequence). The CDR3 consists of 14 residues. In nucleotides, the CDR3 is TGTGCCAGCAGTCTCTCCGGTTCCCATCAGCCCCAGCATTTT. As protein: CASSLSGSHQPQHF.

This clonotype turned up a few times. This chain links TRBV20-1 with TRBJ1-5; possibly TRBD1 for D (5 bases). This CDR3 is 14 amino acids long. The V gene's germline CDR1 is DFQATT and CDR2 SNEGSKA (reference sequence). With 6 bases removed from V and 6 bases from J, the gap between germline ends came to 18 bases. The CDR3 sequence: CSANSEGWGQPQHF. The CDR3 DNA reads as TGCAGTGCCAACTCCGAGGGGTGGGGTCAGCCCCAGCATTTT.

This clonotype has just a few counts. The CDR3 sequence: CSVRSRGTEAFF. The CDR3, as DNA: TGCAGCGTTCGCTCAAGGGGAACTGAAGCTTTCTTT. The chain recombines TRBV29-1 with TRBJ1-1; weak D call: TRBD1 (5 bases). Germline lookup yields CDR1 SQVTM and CDR2 ANQGSEA. The CDR3 totals 12 residues. The germline V and J ends were trimmed by 5 bases and 5 bases, with 12 bases remaining between them.

This clonotype has just a few counts. The chain is built from TRBV9 and TRBJ2-7, with D perhaps given as TRBD1 or TRBD2 (5 bases each). This CDR3 has 13 amino acids. Per germline, CDR1 SGDLS and CDR2 YYNGEE. Trimming cost V 4 bases and J 8 bases, with 16 bases left between them. The chain's CDR3 is CASSSPGPTKQYF. CDR3 DNA: TGTGCCAGCAGCTCCCCGGGGCCTACGAAGCAGTACTTC.

The J gene is TRBJ2-2, the V gene TRBV28; D is undetermined. CDR3 length: 12 residues. The germline gives CDR1 MDHEN, CDR2 SYDVKM. Trimming shortened V by 10 bases and J by 1 base, and 7 bases separated the two germline ends. CDR3 region: CAIGLNTGELFF. DNA of the CDR3: TGTGCCATCGGCTTGAACACCGGGGAGCTGTTTTTT. Based on the CDR3 plus reference TRBV28 and TRBJ2-2, the full variable domain is DVKVTQSSRYLVKRTGEKVFLECVQDMDHENMFWYRQDPGLGLRLIYFSYDVKMKEKGDIPEGYSVSREKKERFSLILESASTNQTSMYLCAIGLNTGELFFGEGSRLTVL.

Only a few counts were recorded for this clonotype. V usage is TRBV6-6 and J usage is TRBJ1-6; the D gene is possibly TRBD1 (5 bases). V gave up 6 bases and J gave up 5 bases, with 8 bases separating them. CDR3 length equals 13 residues. Germline V gene data show CDR1 as MNHNY and CDR2 as SVGAGI (reference sequence). The CDR3 region is CASSGGNNSPLHF. The DNA for the CDR3 is TGTGCCAGCAGCGGGGGAAATAATTCACCCCTCCACTTT.

The chain has TRBV12-3 or TRBV12-4 and TRBJ2-3; D possibly corresponds to TRBD2 (6 bases). With 3 bases removed from V and 3 bases from J, the gap between germline ends came to 13 bases. The CDR3 is made up of 15 amino acids. CDR3 DNA: TGTGCCAGCAGTTTCGAGGGAGCGGGTACAGATACGCAGTATTTT. Translation gives CASSFEGAGTDTQYF.

The table lists this clonotype with a few counts. J is TRBJ1-4 and V is TRBV6-6; D may be TRBD1 (5 bases). V lost 3 bases, J lost 3 bases, and 8 bases lay in between. This CDR3 contains 14 residues. In germline, CDR1 is MNHNY, CDR2 SVGAGI (reference sequence). CDR3 nucleotides: TGTGCCAGCAGTTATGGGGCAGCTAATGAAAAACTGTTTTTT. Encoded protein: CASSYGAANEKLFF.

The chain is built from TRBV7-6 and TRBJ1-2, with D uncertain. The ends were cut back, 1 base at V and 5 bases at J, with 14 bases in the middle. The CDR3 sequence is 15 residues long. Per the germline V gene, CDR1 is SGHVS and CDR2 is FNYEAQ. This CDR3 is CASSLEEGGGYGYTF. The CDR3 nucleotides read TGTGCCAGCAGCTTAGAGGAGGGAGGCGGATATGGCTACACCTTC.

CDR3 region: CASSASGSRTDTQYF. The CDR3 DNA reads TGTGCCAGCAGTGCTAGCGGGAGCAGGACAGATACGCAGTATTTT. The chain couples TRBV7-8 to TRBJ2-3, with 10 bases aligning to TRBD2. The trim removed 6 bases at V and 3 bases at J, leaving 6 bases unmatched. Germline CDR1 reads SGHVS; CDR2 reads FQNEAQ. CDR3 length: 15 residues.

This clonotype was picked up many times. J is TRBJ2-6 and V is TRBV10-3; D not resolved. Germline V CDR1 and CDR2: ENHRY, SYGVKD. The V gene lost 9 bases and the J gene lost 0 bases, with 15 bases spanning the gap. The CDR3 is 16 residues long. DNA of the CDR3: TGTGCCATACAAAACGGGCCCAACTCTGGGGCCAACGTCCTGACTTTC. Its translation: CAIQNGPNSGANVLTF.

The chain has TRBV7-8 and TRBJ2-1; TRBD2 matches at 14 bases. The ends lost 0 bases at V and 5 bases at J; junction bases unmatched: 3. The CDR3 contains 17 residues. Germline-derived CDR1 and CDR2 are SGHVS and FQNEAQ. The CDR3 loop is CASSLAGTSGGHNEQFF. CDR3 sequence (DNA): TGTGCCAGCAGCTTAGCGGGGACTAGCGGGGGCCACAATGAGCAGTTCTTC.

This clonotype appeared a few times. This sequence joins TRBV7-2 and TRBJ2-1, with TRBD2 identical over 8 bases. J was trimmed by 10 bases and V by 2 bases; bases with no gene match: 10. CDR1 is SGHTA and CDR2 is FQGNSA in the germline V gene. This CDR3 is built from 15 residues. In nucleotides, the CDR3 is TGTGCCAGCAGCTTAACGGGGGGGCAGTTAGAAGAGCAGTTCTTC. Its translation: CASSLTGGQLEEQFF.

This sequence joins TRBV5-4 and TRBJ2-1; 9 bases are a match to TRBD1. V shed 1 base and J 5 bases; nucleotides not matched to a gene: 7. Looked up from germline, CDR1 is SGHNT and CDR2 is YYREEE (reference sequence). This CDR3 has 16 amino acids. Here the CDR3 reads CASSLLGTGRDNEQFF. For the CDR3, the DNA is TGTGCCAGCAGCTTGTTGGGGACAGGGAGGGACAATGAGCAGTTCTTC. The whole variable domain, filled in from reference TRBV5-4 and TRBJ2-1, reads ETGVTQSPTHLIKTRGQQVTLRCSSQSGHNTVSWYQQALGQGPQFIFQYYREEENGRGNFPPRFSGLQFPNYSSELNVNALELDDSALYLCASSLLGTGRDNEQFFGPGTRLTVL.

This clonotype was counted a few times. V usage is TRBV7-2 and J usage is TRBJ2-1, with 12 bases identical to TRBD2. V trimming: 2 bases; J trimming: 5 bases; junction bases outside the gene matches: 4. Germline CDR1 is SGHTA and CDR2 is FQGNSA. The CDR3 is 16 residues long. The CDR3 DNA follows: TGTGCCAGCAGCTTAACCCGACTAGCGGGAGACAATGAGCAGTTCTTC. This sequence encodes CASSLTRLAGDNEQFF. The variable domain in full, completed from reference TRBV7-2 and TRBJ2-1, reads GAGVSQSPSNKVTEKGKDVELRCDPISGHTALYWYRQSLGQGLEFLIYFQGNSAPDKSGLPSDRFSAERTGGSVSTLTIQRTQQEDSAVYLCASSLTRLAGDNEQFFGPGTRLTVL.

This clonotype has a count of ten or more. The genes are TRBV27 and TRBJ2-5; 14 nucleotides line up with TRBD2. Per germline, CDR1 MNHEY and CDR2 SMNVEV (reference sequence). Trimming removed 4 bases from V and 5 bases from J; junction bases left unmatched: 15. CDR3 length: 19 residues. The CDR3 DNA is TGTGCCAGCAGTTCCCTAGGACTAGCGGGAGGCTCGCGGGGCGAGACCCAGTACTTC. Translated, it gives CASSSLGLAGGSRGETQYF.